This paragraph reports one T cell receptor (beta chain). Its target is not known. This table comes from immunoSEQ multiplex PCR, and its TCRdb copy is limited to in-frame clones, with some not included. In the table there are 2 million to 2.5 million clones, around 95% of which are singletons. This sample was taken from a study of shared clonotypes between healthy human individuals. Study outcomes and limitations: Tissues were not sampled, only blood, and their repertoires likely differ.

Germline CDR1 is SGHRS and CDR2 is YFSETQ. This CDR3 has 14 residues. With 5 bases removed from V and 2 bases from J, the gap between germline ends came to 10 bases. This chain uses TRBV5-1 with TRBJ2-2, with D unresolved. This sequence was found in a young man in good health. Material: naive CD4+ T cells sorted from blood. Regarding subset: CD45RA+ positively selected. CDR3 in amino acids: CASRFSDNTGELFF. In DNA, the CDR3 is TGCGCCAGCAGGTTTTCGGACAACACCGGGGAGCTGTTTTTT.